This T cell receptor beta chain emerged from a study of sequential checkpoint blockade in melanoma. On the study more broadly: Arm A got nivolumab then ipilimumab; arm B the reverse, 1:1. Under 25 patients had tumor biopsies before treatment and at week 13.

The CDR3 covers 15 residues. Germline CDR1 is MGHDK and CDR2 is SYGVNS. Trimming took off 6 bases at V and 0 bases at J, with 14 bases between the two ends. Sequencing used immunoSEQ multiplex PCR; TCRdb keeps in-frame clones, though not all of them. The sample shows approximately 4,900 clones, about 40% of them seen only once. This sample's treatment: randomized to nivolumab then ipilimumab (arm A) or the reverse (arm B). Sequences were derived from tumor tissue (inferred from file names), sampled from a patient given nivolumab and ipilimumab in sequence. The chain couples TRBV25-1 to TRBJ2-5, with D perhaps TRBD2 (5 bases). The sequence derives from a human donor with melanoma. This CDR3 is CASSLGSRNQETQYF. CDR3 in DNA: TGTGCCAGCAGCCTAGGGAGCCGGAACCAAGAGACCCAGTACTTC.